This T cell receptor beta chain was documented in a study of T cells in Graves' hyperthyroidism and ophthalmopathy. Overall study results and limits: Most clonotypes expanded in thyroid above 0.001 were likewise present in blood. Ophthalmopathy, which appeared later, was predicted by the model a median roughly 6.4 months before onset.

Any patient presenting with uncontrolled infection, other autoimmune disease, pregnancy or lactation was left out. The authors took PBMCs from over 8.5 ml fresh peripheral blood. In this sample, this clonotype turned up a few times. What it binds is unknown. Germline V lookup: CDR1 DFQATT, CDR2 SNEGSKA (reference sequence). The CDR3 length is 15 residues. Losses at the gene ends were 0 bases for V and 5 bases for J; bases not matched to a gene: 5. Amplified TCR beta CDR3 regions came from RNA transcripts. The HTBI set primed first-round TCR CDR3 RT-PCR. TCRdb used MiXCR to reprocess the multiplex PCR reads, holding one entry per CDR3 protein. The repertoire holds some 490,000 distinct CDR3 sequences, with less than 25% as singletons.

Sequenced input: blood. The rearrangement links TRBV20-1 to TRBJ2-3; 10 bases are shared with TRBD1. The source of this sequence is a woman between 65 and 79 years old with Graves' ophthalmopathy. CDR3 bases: TGCAGTGCTAGAGATTACCGGACAGGGGGAGATACGCAGTATTTT. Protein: CSARDYRTGGDTQYF.